This entry concerns a single T cell receptor (beta chain). Treatment defined: preoperative locoregional IRX-2 cytokine immunotherapy. Samples came from a phase Ib trial of preoperative locoregional IRX-2 cytokine immunotherapy. This sample stems from a study of preoperative IRX-2 immunotherapy in early breast cancer. Clones were sequenced by immunoSEQ multiplex PCR, and TCRdb holds only the in-frame ones, with some missing. The profile shows tens of thousands of clones, roughly nine tenths of them singletons. This CDR3 spans 17 amino acids. Germline V gene lookup returns CDR1 SGHNT and CDR2 YENEEA. The ends lost 5 bases at V and 5 bases at J; junction bases unmatched: 15.

This clonotype was sampled from a human donor with breast cancer. This sample comprised tumor tissue, obtained after IRX-2 immunotherapy. The V gene is TRBV11-3, the J gene TRBJ2-5, with 9 nucleotides matching TRBD2. CDR3 DNA: TGTGCCAGCAGCGTCTTCCCGCGGGGGGGCCCTGGGGAGACCCAGTACTTC. Amino acid sequence: CASSVFPRGGPGETQYF.